The subject of this entry is one TCR beta chain. The data derive from a study of T cell changes during pregnancy in multiple sclerosis. The CDR3 length is 10 residues. Germline values: CDR1 SGHTA, CDR2 FQGNSA. V was shortened by 4 bases and J by 8 bases, with 2 bases between the two germline ends. TCRdb keeps only in-frame clones here, not all; method: immunoSEQ multiplex PCR. The sample shows tens of thousands of clones, around 94% of them seen only once. V is TRBV7-2 and J is TRBJ2-2; D is unresolved. The sequenced sample was CD8+ T cells from peripheral blood mononuclear cells, obtained after pregnancy. This TCR was recovered from a female donor with multiple sclerosis, enrolled in a pregnancy study. In DNA form, the CDR3 reads TGTGCCAGCAGCTCAGGGGAGCTGTTTTTT. As protein: CASSSGELFF.